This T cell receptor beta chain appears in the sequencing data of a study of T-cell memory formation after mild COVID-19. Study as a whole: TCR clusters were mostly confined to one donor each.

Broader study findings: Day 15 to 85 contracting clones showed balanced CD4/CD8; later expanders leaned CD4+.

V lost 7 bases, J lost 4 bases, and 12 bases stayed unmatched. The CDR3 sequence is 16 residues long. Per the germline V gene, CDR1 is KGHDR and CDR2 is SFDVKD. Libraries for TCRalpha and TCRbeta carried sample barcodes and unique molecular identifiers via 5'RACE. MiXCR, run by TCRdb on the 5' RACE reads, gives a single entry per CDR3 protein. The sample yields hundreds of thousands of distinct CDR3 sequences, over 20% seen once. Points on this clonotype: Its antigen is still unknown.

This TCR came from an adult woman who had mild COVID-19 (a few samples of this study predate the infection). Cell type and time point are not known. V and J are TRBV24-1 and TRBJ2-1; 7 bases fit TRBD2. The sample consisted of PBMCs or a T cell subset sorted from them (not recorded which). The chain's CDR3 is CATRSGGEGRYNEQFF. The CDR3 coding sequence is TGTGCCACCAGGAGCGGCGGGGAGGGAAGATACAATGAGCAGTTCTTC.